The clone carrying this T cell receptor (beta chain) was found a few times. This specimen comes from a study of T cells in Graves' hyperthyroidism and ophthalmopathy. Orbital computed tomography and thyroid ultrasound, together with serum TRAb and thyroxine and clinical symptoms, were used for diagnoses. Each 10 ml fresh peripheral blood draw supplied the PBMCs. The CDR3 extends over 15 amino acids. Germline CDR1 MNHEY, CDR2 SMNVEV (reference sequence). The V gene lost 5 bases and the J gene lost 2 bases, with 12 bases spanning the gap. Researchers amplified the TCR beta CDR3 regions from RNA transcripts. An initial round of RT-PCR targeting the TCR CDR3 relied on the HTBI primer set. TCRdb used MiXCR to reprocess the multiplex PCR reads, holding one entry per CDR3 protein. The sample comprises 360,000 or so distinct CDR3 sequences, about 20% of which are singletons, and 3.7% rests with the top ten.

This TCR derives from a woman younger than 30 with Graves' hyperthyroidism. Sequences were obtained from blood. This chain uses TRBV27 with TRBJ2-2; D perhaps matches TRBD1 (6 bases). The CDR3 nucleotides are TGTGCCAGCAGTACGACAGGAGAAAACACCGGGGAGCTGTTTTTT. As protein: CASSTTGENTGELFF.